This T cell receptor beta chain originates from a study of Tregs in tolerant kidney transplant recipients. Data came from immunoSEQ multiplex PCR; TCRdb stores just in-frame clones and leaves some out. This sample yields about 240,000 clones, of which around 82% are seen a single time; about 0.64% belongs to the top ten. Germline lookup yields CDR1 WSHSY and CDR2 SAAADI. J was trimmed by 8 bases and V by 7 bases; bases with no gene match: 10. The CDR3 extends over 14 amino acids. Whole-study results and caveats: Few patients were studied, so findings need validation in larger groups.

Details on this clone: Its specificity is unknown.

Thawed PBMCs were FACS-sorted into unstimulated CD4+CD25+CD127- regulatory T cells, CD4+CD25- non-regulatory cells, CD4 and CD8 cells. V gene TRBV10-2 combines with J gene TRBJ1-5; 8 positions agree with TRBD1. The TCR originated in a human donor in good health. Sequenced sample: CD4+ T cells from blood. In DNA, the CDR3 is TGCGCCAGCACCCGACAGGGGAGTAAGGAGCCCCAGCATTTT. Its protein product is CASTRQGSKEPQHF.